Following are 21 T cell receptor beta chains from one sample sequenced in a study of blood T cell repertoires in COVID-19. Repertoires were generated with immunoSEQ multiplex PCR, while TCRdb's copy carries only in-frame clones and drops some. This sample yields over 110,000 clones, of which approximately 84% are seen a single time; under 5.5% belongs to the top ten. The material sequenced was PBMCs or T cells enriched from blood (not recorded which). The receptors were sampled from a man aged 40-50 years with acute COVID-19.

CDR3 bases: TGTGCCAGCAGCCCCCTACGGACAGGGGGTGAGCAGTACTTC. It specifies CASSPLRTGGEQYF. V is TRBV6-5 and J is TRBJ2-7; TRBD1 agrees at 10 bases. Germline CDR1 MNHEY, CDR2 SVGAGI. CDR3 length: 14 residues. Losses at the gene ends were 6 bases for V and 7 bases for J; bases not matched to a gene: 9.

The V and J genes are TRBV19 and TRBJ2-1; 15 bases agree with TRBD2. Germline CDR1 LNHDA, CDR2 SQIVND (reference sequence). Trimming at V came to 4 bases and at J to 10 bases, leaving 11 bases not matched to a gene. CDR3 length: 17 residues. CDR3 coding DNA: TGTGCCAGTAGTACTTCCTCGGGACTAGCGGGAGGTGGGGAGCAGTTCTTC. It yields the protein CASSTSSGLAGGGEQFF. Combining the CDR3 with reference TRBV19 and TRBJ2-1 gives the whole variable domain DGGITQSPKYLFRKEGQNVTLSCEQNLNHDAMYWYRQDPGQGLRLIYYSQIVNDFQKGDIAEGYSVSREKKESFPLTVTSAQKNPTAFYLCASSTSSGLAGGGEQFFGPGTRLTVL.

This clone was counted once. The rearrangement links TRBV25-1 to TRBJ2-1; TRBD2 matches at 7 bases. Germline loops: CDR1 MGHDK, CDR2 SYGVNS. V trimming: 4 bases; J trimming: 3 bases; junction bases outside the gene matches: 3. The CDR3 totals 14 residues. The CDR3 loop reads CASSATSNYNEQFF. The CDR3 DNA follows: TGTGCCAGCAGTGCGACTAGCAACTACAATGAGCAGTTCTTC.

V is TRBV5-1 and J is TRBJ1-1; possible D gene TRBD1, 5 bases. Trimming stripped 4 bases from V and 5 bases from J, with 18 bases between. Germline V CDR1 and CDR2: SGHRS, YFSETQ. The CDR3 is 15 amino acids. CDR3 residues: CASSPLVGGRTEAFF. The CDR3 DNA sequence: TGCGCCAGCAGCCCGTTGGTGGGGGGACGTACTGAAGCTTTCTTT.

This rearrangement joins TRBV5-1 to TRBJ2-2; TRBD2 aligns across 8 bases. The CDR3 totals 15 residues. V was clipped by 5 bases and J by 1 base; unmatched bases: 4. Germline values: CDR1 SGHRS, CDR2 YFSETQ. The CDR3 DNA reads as TGCGCCAGCAGATGGGCGGGAGGGAACACCGGGGAGCTGTTTTTT. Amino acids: CASRWAGGNTGELFF.

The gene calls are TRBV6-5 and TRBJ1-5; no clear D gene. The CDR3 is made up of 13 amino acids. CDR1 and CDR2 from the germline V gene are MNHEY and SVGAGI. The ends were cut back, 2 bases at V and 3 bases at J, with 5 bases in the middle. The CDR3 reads CASSYRLNQPQHF. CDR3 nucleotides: TGTGCCAGCAGTTACCGTCTCAATCAGCCCCAGCATTTT.

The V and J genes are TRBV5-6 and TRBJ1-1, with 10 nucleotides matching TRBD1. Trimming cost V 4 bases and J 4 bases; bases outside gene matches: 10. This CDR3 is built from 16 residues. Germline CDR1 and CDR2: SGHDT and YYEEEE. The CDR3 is CASSVPLTGGGTEAFF. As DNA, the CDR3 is TGTGCCAGCAGCGTGCCGTTGACAGGGGGCGGCACTGAAGCTTTCTTT. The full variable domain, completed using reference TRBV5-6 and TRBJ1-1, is DAGVTQSPTHLIKTRGQQVTLRCSPKSGHDTVSWYQQALGQGPQFIFQYYEEEERQRGNFPDRFSGHQFPNYSSELNVNALLLGDSALYLCASSVPLTGGGTEAFFGQGTRLTVV.

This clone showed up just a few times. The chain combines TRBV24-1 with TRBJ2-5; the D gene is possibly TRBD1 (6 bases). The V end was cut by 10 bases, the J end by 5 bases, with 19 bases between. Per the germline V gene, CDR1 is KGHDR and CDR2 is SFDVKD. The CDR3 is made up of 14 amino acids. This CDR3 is CATGETGGDETQYF. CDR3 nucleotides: TGTGCCACGGGGGAGACAGGAGGAGACGAGACCCAGTACTTC.

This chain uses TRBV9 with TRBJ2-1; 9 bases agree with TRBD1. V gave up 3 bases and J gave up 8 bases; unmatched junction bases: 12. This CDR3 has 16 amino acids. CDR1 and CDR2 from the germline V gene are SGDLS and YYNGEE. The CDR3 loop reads CASSDSRRDRDDEQFF. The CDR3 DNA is TGTGCCAGCAGCGATTCTCGCCGGGACAGGGACGATGAGCAGTTCTTC.

CDR3 protein: CAWIALTGELFF. Here the CDR3 DNA reads TGTGCCTGGATAGCACTCACCGGGGAGCTGTTTTTT. The chain has TRBV30 and TRBJ2-2, with D hard to call. V was shortened by 4 bases and J by 4 bases, with 7 bases between the two germline ends. Germline assignment: CDR1 GTSNPN and CDR2 SVGIG (reference sequence). The length of the CDR3 is 12 residues.

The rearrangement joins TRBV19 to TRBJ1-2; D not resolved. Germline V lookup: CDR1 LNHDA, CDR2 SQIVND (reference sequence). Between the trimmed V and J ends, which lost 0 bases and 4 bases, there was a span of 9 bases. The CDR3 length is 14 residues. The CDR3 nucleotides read TGTGCCAGTAGTATAGAAAGCGCGTTCTATGGCTACACCTTC. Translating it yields CASSIESAFYGYTF.

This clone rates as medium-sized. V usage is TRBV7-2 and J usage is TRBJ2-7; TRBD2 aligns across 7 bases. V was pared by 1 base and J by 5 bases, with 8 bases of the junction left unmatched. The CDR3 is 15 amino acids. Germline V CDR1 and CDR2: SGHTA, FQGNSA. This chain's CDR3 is CASSLERREIDEQYF. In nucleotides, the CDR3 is TGTGCCAGCAGCTTAGAGAGGCGGGAGATCGACGAGCAGTACTTC.

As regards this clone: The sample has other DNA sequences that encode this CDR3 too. This CDR3 is CASSLEGADYGYTF. The CDR3 nucleotides are TGCGCCAGCAGCTTGGAGGGGGCTGATTATGGCTACACCTTC. V gene TRBV5-1 combines with J gene TRBJ1-2; TRBD1 matches 7 bases. After removal of 0 bases from V and 5 bases from J, the junction contained 4 bases not matched to a gene. This CDR3 contains 14 residues. The germline V gene has CDR1 SGHRS and CDR2 YFSETQ.

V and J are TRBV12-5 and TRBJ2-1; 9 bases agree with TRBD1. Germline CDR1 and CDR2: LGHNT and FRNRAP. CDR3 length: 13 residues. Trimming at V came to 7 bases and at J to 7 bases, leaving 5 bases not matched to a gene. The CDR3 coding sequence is TGTGCTAGTGCCCCGGACAGGGGAAATGAGCAGTTCTTC. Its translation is CASAPDRGNEQFF. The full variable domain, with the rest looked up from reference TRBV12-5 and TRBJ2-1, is DARVTQTPRHKVTEMGQEVTMRCQPILGHNTVFWYRQTMMQGLELLAYFRNRAPLDDSGMPKDRFSAEMPDATLATLKIQPSEPRDSAVYFCASAPDRGNEQFFGPGTRLTVL.

The CDR3 nucleotides are TGTGCCAGCAGTCTACCAGGAGGGAACACTGAAGCTTTCTTT. It specifies CASSLPGGNTEAFF. V usage is TRBV28 and J usage is TRBJ1-1; no clear D. CDR3 length: 14 amino acids. V was shortened by 5 bases and J by 1 base, with 11 bases between the two germline ends. Germline CDR1 MDHEN, CDR2 SYDVKM. Together with reference TRBV28 and TRBJ1-1, the CDR3 gives the full variable domain: DVKVTQSSRYLVKRTGEKVFLECVQDMDHENMFWYRQDPGLGLRLIYFSYDVKMKEKGDIPEGYSVSREKKERFSLILESASTNQTSMYLCASSLPGGNTEAFFGQGTRLTVV.

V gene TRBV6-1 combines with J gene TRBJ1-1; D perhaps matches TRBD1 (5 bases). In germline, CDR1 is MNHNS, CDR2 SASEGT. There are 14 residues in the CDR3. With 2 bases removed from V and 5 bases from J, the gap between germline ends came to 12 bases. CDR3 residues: CASSEYRTWTEAFF. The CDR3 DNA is TGTGCCAGCAGTGAATACAGGACGTGGACTGAAGCTTTCTTT.

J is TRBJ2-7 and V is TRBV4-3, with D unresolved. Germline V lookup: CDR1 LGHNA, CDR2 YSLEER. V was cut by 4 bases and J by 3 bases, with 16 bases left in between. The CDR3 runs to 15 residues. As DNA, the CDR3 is TGCGCCAGCAGCCTGAACCGGGTTGCGGACTACGAGCAGTACTTC. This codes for CASSLNRVADYEQYF.

This CDR3 is CASYLAGELFF. The CDR3 coding sequence is TGTGCCTCCTACTTAGCCGGGGAGCTGTTTTTT. This rearrangement joins TRBV10-3 to TRBJ2-2, with D unresolved. Germline V CDR1 and CDR2: ENHRY, SYGVKD. V was cut by 11 bases and J by 6 bases, with 10 bases left in between. The CDR3 sequence is 11 residues long.

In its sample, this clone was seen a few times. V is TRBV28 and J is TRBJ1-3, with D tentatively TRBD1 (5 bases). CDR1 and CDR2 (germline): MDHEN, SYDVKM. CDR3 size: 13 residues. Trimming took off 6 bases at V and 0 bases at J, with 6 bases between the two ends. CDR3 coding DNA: TGTGCCAGCAGGGGGCTCTCTGGAAACACCATATATTTT. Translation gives CASRGLSGNTIYF. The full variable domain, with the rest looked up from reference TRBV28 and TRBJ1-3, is DVKVTQSSRYLVKRTGEKVFLECVQDMDHENMFWYRQDPGLGLRLIYFSYDVKMKEKGDIPEGYSVSREKKERFSLILESASTNQTSMYLCASRGLSGNTIYFGEGSWLTVV.

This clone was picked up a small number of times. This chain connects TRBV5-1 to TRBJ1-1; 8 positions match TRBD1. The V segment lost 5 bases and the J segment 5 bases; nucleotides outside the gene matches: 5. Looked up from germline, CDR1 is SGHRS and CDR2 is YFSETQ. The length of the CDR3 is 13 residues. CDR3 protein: CASRDRVDTEAFF. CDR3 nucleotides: TGCGCCAGCAGGGACAGGGTAGATACTGAAGCTTTCTTT.

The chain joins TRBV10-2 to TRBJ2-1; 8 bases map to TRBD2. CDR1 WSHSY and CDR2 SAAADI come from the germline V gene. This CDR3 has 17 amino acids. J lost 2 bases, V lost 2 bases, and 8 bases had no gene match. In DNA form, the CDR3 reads TGCGCCAGCAGTGAGGAGGACGCGGGGGGCCCCTACAATGAGCAGTTCTTC. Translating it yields CASSEEDAGGPYNEQFF.